The rows below give T cell receptor beta chains drawn from one sample of a study of a mutant IDH1 vaccine in newly diagnosed glioma. Generated by immunoSEQ multiplex PCR, the TCRdb table keeps only in-frame clones and is missing some. Here the sample spans over 75,000 clones, approximately 90% being singletons. The sample here was PBMCs, taken from a glioma patient treated with radiotherapy, temozolomide or both. Source of these receptors: a woman in her 50s with glioma. The CDR3 runs from the conserved cysteine through the conserved F or W. D genes are given only for firm matches. The size field is filled for only some rows; it gives once, few, many or a size class.

15 | TRBJ2-3 | TRBV27 | . | . | TGTGCCAGCAGCTTAGCGCTATCACGCACAGATACGCAGTATTTT | CASSLALSRTDTQYF
13 | TRBJ1-1 | TRBV19 | . | TRBD1 | TGTGCCAGGACTCAGGGGGCGGTTACTGAAGCTTTCTTT | CARTQGAVTEAFF
12 | TRBJ1-1 | TRBV7-9 | few | . | TGTGCCAGCAGCTTACCGCTGGGAACAGCTTTCTTT | CASSLPLGTAFF
16 | TRBJ1-3 | TRBV5-4 | . | TRBD1 | TGTGCCAGCAGCTTGGGGGGACAGGGGGATGGAAACACCATATATTTT | CASSLGGQGDGNTIYF
15 | TRBJ2-1 | TRBV5-8 | . | TRBD1 | TGTGCCAGCAGCCCGGAGAGGACAGGGGACGATGAGCAGTTCTTC | CASSPERTGDDEQFF
17 | TRBJ1-1 | TRBV13 | . | . | TGTGCCAGCAGCTTAAAGGCAGGCCCAAGTGGGAACACTGAAGCTTTCTTT | CASSLKAGPSGNTEAFF
16 | TRBJ2-3 | TRBV7-9 | . | TRBD1 | TGTGCCAGCAGCTTATACGGCAGGGGGAACACAGATACGCAGTATTTT | CASSLYGRGNTDTQYF
16 | TRBJ1-1 | TRBV10-3 | . | TRBD1 | TGTGCCATCAGTGGGACAGGGGGCGAGGGGTATACTGAAGCTTTCTTT | CAISGTGGEGYTEAFF
9 | TRBJ2-7 | TRBV15 | . | . | TGTGCCACCGGGTACGAGCAGTACTTC | CATGYEQYF
13 | TRBJ1-5 | TRBV10-1 | . | . | TGCGCCAGCAGTTCAGACAGTGCCCGGCCCCAGCATTTT | CASSSDSARPQHF
18 | TRBJ2-5 | TRBV19 | once | . | TGTGCCAGTAGCGAGGGAGGGGGGCTTATCCTTTGGGGAGAGACCCAGTACTTC | CASSEGGGLILWGETQYF
13 | TRBJ1-2 | TRBV5-8 | . | . | TGTGCCAGCAGCTTTAGGGGGTACTATGGCTACACCTTC | CASSFRGYYGYTF
13 | TRBJ1-1 | TRBV28 | . | . | TGTGCCAGCAGTTTCGAGGGGAACACTGAAGCTTTCTTT | CASSFEGNTEAFF
13 | TRBJ2-7 | TRBV6-1 | . | . | TGTGCCAGCAGGAGGGACGGTTCCTACGAGCAGTACTTC | CASRRDGSYEQYF